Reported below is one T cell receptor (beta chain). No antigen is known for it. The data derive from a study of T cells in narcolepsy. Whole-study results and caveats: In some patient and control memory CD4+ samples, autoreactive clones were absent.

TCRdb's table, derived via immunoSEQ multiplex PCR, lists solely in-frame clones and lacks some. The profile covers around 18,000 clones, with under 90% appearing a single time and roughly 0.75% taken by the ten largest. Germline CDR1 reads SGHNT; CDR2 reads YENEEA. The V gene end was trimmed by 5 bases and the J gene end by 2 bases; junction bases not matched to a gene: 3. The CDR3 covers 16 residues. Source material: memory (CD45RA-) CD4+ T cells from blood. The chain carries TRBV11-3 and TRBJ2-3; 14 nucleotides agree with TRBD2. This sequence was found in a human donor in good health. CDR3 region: CASSRTSGGFTDTQYF. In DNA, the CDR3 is TGTGCCAGCAGCAGGACTAGCGGGGGGTTCACAGATACGCAGTATTTT.